This T cell receptor (beta chain) was sequenced during a study of T cell responses to AZD1222 COVID-19 vaccine. Across the study: Second-dose groups at about 4 or about 12 weeks were pooled. Overall study results and limits: Baseline antibody screening turned up just a handful of seropositive AZD1222 recipients.

A word on this clone: Its specificity is unknown.

The protocol was immunoSEQ multiplex PCR, while the TCRdb copy is restricted to in-frame clones and leaves out a portion. The sample includes about 180,000 clones, about nine tenths of them seen just once. The germline V and J ends were trimmed by 4 bases and 2 bases, with 12 bases remaining between them. The CDR3 sequence is 15 residues long. From germline, CDR1 is LGHDT and CDR2 YNNKEL (reference sequence). The chain links TRBV3-1 (or the pseudogene TRBV3-2) to TRBJ1-5; D might be TRBD1 (6 bases). This sample comprised peripheral blood, obtained on day 0 of AZD1222 vaccination. This receptor was obtained from an adult in good health. CDR3 residues: CASSPTGNGNQPQHF. Written as DNA, the CDR3 is TGTGCCAGCAGCCCGACAGGTAACGGCAATCAGCCCCAGCATTTT.